The 25 T cell receptor beta chains given below trace back to one sample, sequenced in a study of cytomegalovirus exposure and HLA in healthy donors. With 60 Vbeta and 13 Jbeta primers, the PCR was carried out. The method was immunoSEQ multiplex PCR; TCRdb's version includes in-frame clones alone and lacks a portion of them. The sample shows over 200,000 clones, approximately 84% of them seen only once. Sequencing was done on a sample of PBMCs. The receptors here all came from a woman aged 40 to 55 in good health and CMV-seronegative.

The CDR3 coding sequence is TGTGCCAGCAGTTACGTGTTGGTGACAGGGGGCTTTGGCTACACCTTC. Translated, it gives CASSYVLVTGGFGYTF. The chain recombines TRBV6-5 with TRBJ1-2; 10 bases line up with TRBD1. The junction had 10 bases not matched to a gene; V was cut back by 2 bases and J by 7 bases. Germline-derived CDR1 and CDR2 are MNHEY and SVGAGI. CDR3 length equals 16 residues.

This sequence joins TRBV6-6 and TRBJ1-6, with 7 bases fitting TRBD1. CDR1 and CDR2 (germline): MNHNY, SVGAGI (reference sequence). V shed 5 bases and J 6 bases; nucleotides not matched to a gene: 7. The CDR3 runs 15 residues. CDR3 in amino acids: CASSLPQGGNSPLHF. The CDR3 nucleotides are TGTGCCAGCAGTCTACCGCAGGGGGGTAATTCACCCCTCCACTTT.

The chain is built from TRBV5-1 and TRBJ2-3, with 7 bases matching TRBD2. This CDR3 is built from 14 residues. Germline CDR1 is SGHRS and CDR2 is YFSETQ. Trimming removed 6 bases from V and 3 bases from J; junction bases left unmatched: 7. The chain's CDR3 is CASIRGDGTDTQYF. CDR3 sequence (DNA): TGCGCCAGCATCCGGGGGGACGGAACAGATACGCAGTATTTT.

This clone was seen just once. CDR3 coding DNA: TGTGCCAGCACCCTGACAGGGTCCCAAGATACGCAGTATTTT. It encodes CASTLTGSQDTQYF. This chain connects TRBV6-5 to TRBJ2-3; TRBD1 agrees at 7 bases. Germline CDR1 reads MNHEY; CDR2 reads SVGAGI. The CDR3 runs to 14 residues. V shed 7 bases, J shed 5 bases, and the junction held 9 bases outside the gene matches.

J is TRBJ2-1 and V is TRBV7-6; 8 bases fit TRBD1. The CDR3 sequence is 15 residues long. The germline V gene has CDR1 SGHVS and CDR2 FNYEAQ. The V and J ends lost 1 base and 2 bases, in that order; junction bases with no gene match: 1. CDR3 nucleotides: TGTGCCAGCAGCTTAGTACAGGGGGCCTACAATGAGCAGTTCTTC. Amino acid sequence: CASSLVQGAYNEQFF.

CDR3 sequence (DNA): TGTGCCAGCAGCTACGGGACAGGTGGGGCCAACGTCCTGACTTTC. As protein: CASSYGTGGANVLTF. The V call is TRBV7-2, the J call TRBJ2-6, with TRBD1 matching 8 bases. The J segment lost 3 bases and the V segment lost 4 bases, leaving 2 bases of the junction unmatched. There are 15 residues in the CDR3. Germline V gene data show CDR1 as SGHTA and CDR2 as FQGNSA.

This sequence joins TRBV6-1 and TRBJ1-4; D unresolved. The CDR3 runs 13 residues. Trimming left V 5 bases short and J 5 bases short, with 9 bases between. Germline CDR1 is MNHNS and CDR2 is SASEGT. The chain's CDR3 is CASSIERNEKLFF. DNA of the CDR3: TGTGCCAGCAGTATAGAAAGAAATGAAAAACTGTTTTTT.

The chain joins TRBV5-3 to TRBJ2-5, with D perhaps TRBD2 (6 bases). TRBV5-3 has ORF status, its function being uncertain. Trimming took off 4 bases at V and 7 bases at J, with 14 bases between the two ends. This CDR3 contains 13 residues. For the CDR3, the DNA is TGTGCCAGAAGCGTAGGGGAGGTGTGGACCCAGTACTTC. Protein: CARSVGEVWTQYF.

The genes are TRBV7-8 and TRBJ1-1; a possible D gene is TRBD1 (5 bases). Between the trimmed V and J ends, which lost 0 bases and 8 bases, there was a span of 22 bases. The CDR3 contains 17 residues. Per germline, CDR1 SGHVS and CDR2 FQNEAQ. CDR3: CASSLAVSGTTHVEAFF. The CDR3, as DNA: TGTGCCAGCAGCTTAGCAGTAAGCGGGACCACTCATGTGGAAGCTTTCTTT.

The CDR3 region has the DNA TGTGCCAGTAGTATCCGGGACTCCTACGAGCAGTACTTC. It is translated as CASSIRDSYEQYF. The rearrangement links TRBV19 to TRBJ2-5; a possible D gene is TRBD2 (5 bases). The J call is in doubt because the DNA end fits TRBJ2-7 better. The V gene's germline CDR1 is LNHDA and CDR2 SQIVND (reference sequence). CDR3 length: 13 residues.

This clone has only one observation. The V call is TRBV19, the J call TRBJ2-2, with D unresolved. Germline CDR1 LNHDA, CDR2 SQIVND (reference sequence). V was cut by 6 bases and J by 2 bases, with 13 bases left in between. The CDR3 is 15 amino acids. CDR3 coding DNA: TGTGCCAGTAGGTCGACACCATTAAACACCGGGGAGCTGTTTTTT. This translates into CASRSTPLNTGELFF.

This clone was seen only once. V gene TRBV7-2 combines with J gene TRBJ2-5; 11 bases fit TRBD2. The CDR3 is made up of 16 amino acids. Looked up from germline, CDR1 is SGHTA and CDR2 is FQGNSA. J gave up 0 bases and V 3 bases, and 3 bases lay outside the gene matches. The CDR3 loop reads CASSLYSGGDQETQYF. CDR3 DNA sequence: TGTGCCAGCAGCTTGTATAGCGGGGGGGACCAAGAGACCCAGTACTTC.

V is TRBV5-1 and J is TRBJ2-5; TRBD1 matches 12 bases. Near its end, the DNA agrees better with TRBJ2-7, so the J call may be wrong. The CDR3 is 15 amino acids. Germline loops: CDR1 SGHRS, CDR2 YFSETQ. The chain's CDR3 is CASSRGTGGTYEQYF. CDR3 DNA sequence: TGCGCCAGCAGCCGCGGGACAGGGGGCACGTACGAGCAGTACTTC.

The J gene is TRBJ2-3, the V gene TRBV2; tentatively, D is TRBD2 (5 bases). The V and J ends lost 8 bases and 3 bases respectively, with 18 bases between them. The CDR3 sequence is 15 residues long. Germline values: CDR1 SNHLY, CDR2 FYNNEI. The CDR3 nucleotides are TGTGCCAGCTTCCCAGAGGGAAAGGGAACAGATACGCAGTATTTT. It translates to CASFPEGKGTDTQYF.

The chain couples TRBV19 to TRBJ1-4; 8 bases line up with TRBD1. The CDR3 is 16 amino acids. Germline V gives CDR1 LNHDA, CDR2 SQIVND (reference sequence). The V gene end was trimmed by 6 bases and the J gene end by 4 bases; junction bases not matched to a gene: 10. CDR3 DNA: TGTGCCAGTAGACTCTTTGGGACAGGTATTAATGAAAAACTGTTTTTT. It is translated as CASRLFGTGINEKLFF.

The chain couples TRBV9 to TRBJ2-3, with D possibly TRBD2 on 5 matching bases. Germline V gene sequence: CDR1 SGDLS, CDR2 YYNGEE. The germline V and J ends were trimmed by 1 base and 6 bases, with 15 bases remaining between them. CDR3 length: 15 residues. The CDR3 loop reads CASSVRILAGDTQYF. In nucleotides, the CDR3 is TGTGCCAGCAGCGTAAGGATCCTAGCAGGTGATACGCAGTATTTT.

This chain uses TRBV2 with TRBJ1-4; D is ambiguous. In germline, CDR1 is SNHLY, CDR2 FYNNEI. The CDR3 runs to 14 residues. Trimming shortened V by 6 bases and J by 7 bases, and 15 bases separated the two germline ends. As DNA, the CDR3 is TGTGCCAGCAGCGCTAAGTCCCGGGGTGAAAAACTGTTTTTT. It yields the protein CASSAKSRGEKLFF.

The chain employs TRBV9 and TRBJ1-2; D is unresolved. The CDR3 extends over 14 amino acids. CDR1 SGDLS and CDR2 YYNGEE come from the germline V gene. V dropped 0 bases and J dropped 6 bases, with 12 bases sitting between them. The DNA of the CDR3 is TGTGCCAGCAGCGTAGCCATGGGTCTAGATGGCTACACCTTC. Translated: CASSVAMGLDGYTF.

The gene calls are TRBV28 and TRBJ1-2; D possibly corresponds to TRBD1 (6 bases). The CDR3 is 14 amino acids. Trimming left V 5 bases short and J 4 bases short, with 14 bases between. The V gene's germline CDR1 is MDHEN and CDR2 SYDVKM. For the CDR3, the DNA is TGTGCCAGCAGTCTAACCGGGACAAGCTATGGCTACACCTTC. Amino acids: CASSLTGTSYGYTF.

The chain combines TRBV11-3 with TRBJ2-7; D is unresolved. Germline V gene sequence: CDR1 SGHNT, CDR2 YENEEA. The CDR3 spans 12 residues. The V end was cut by 5 bases, the J end by 7 bases, with 12 bases between. The CDR3 loop reads CASSDTVGEQYF. CDR3 DNA: TGTGCCAGCAGCGACACGGTTGGGGAGCAGTACTTC.

J is TRBJ1-2 and V is TRBV14; the match to TRBD1 covers 9 bases. Germline assignment: CDR1 SGHDN and CDR2 FVKESK. The CDR3 sequence is 13 residues long. The V and J ends lost 4 bases and 6 bases, in that order; junction bases with no gene match: 3. CDR3 amino acids: CASSPRTGDGYTF. Written as DNA, the CDR3 is TGTGCCAGCAGCCCGCGGACAGGGGATGGCTACACCTTC.

This clone was recorded a few times. CDR3 bases: TGTGCCAGCAGTTACTTTCCAGGGGTAATATCCGCTGAAGCTTTCTTT. Its protein product is CASSYFPGVISAEAFF. The rearrangement joins TRBV6-6 to TRBJ1-1, with D perhaps matching TRBD1 (6 bases). The CDR3 is made up of 16 amino acids. V shed 1 base and J shed 6 bases, with 18 bases lying between them. The germline V gene has CDR1 MNHNY and CDR2 SVGAGI (reference sequence).

V gene TRBV7-9 combines with J gene TRBJ1-6; 7 bases are a match to TRBD1. Trimming removed 7 bases from V and 9 bases from J; junction bases left unmatched: 15. The CDR3 sequence is 16 residues long. Germline V gives CDR1 SEHNR, CDR2 FQNEAQ (reference sequence). The CDR3 coding sequence is TGTGCCAGCACCCTTAACAGGGGTGGTATTGGTTCACCCCTCCACTTT. This sequence encodes CASTLNRGGIGSPLHF.

The CDR3, as DNA: TGTGCCAGTCAGAATCTCGGCGGGCAGCCCCAGCATTTT. Its translation: CASQNLGGQPQHF. The rearrangement uses TRBV19 and TRBJ1-5, with D unresolved. The CDR3 spans 13 residues. V was cut by 8 bases and J by 7 bases, with 15 bases left in between. Germline values: CDR1 LNHDA, CDR2 SQIVND (reference sequence). Supplemented by reference TRBV19 and TRBJ1-5, the full variable domain reads DGGITQSPKYLFRKEGQNVTLSCEQNLNHDAMYWYRQDPGQGLRLIYYSQIVNDFQKGDIAEGYSVSREKKESFPLTVTSAQKNPTAFYLCASQNLGGQPQHFGDGTRLSIL.

This clone was counted between two and nine times. The chain is built from TRBV7-2 and TRBJ2-6; D remains unclear. The CDR3 consists of 15 residues. Germline V gene data show CDR1 as SGHTA and CDR2 as FQGNSA. V was cut by 3 bases and J by 4 bases, with 10 bases left in between. This chain's CDR3 is CASSLKATGANVLTF. CDR3 sequence (DNA): TGTGCCAGCAGCTTGAAAGCGACCGGGGCCAACGTCCTGACTTTC. The variable domain in full, with the rest retrieved from reference TRBV7-2 and TRBJ2-6, is GAGVSQSPSNKVTEKGKDVELRCDPISGHTALYWYRQSLGQGLEFLIYFQGNSAPDKSGLPSDRFSAERTGGSVSTLTIQRTQQEDSAVYLCASSLKATGANVLTFGAGSRLTVL.